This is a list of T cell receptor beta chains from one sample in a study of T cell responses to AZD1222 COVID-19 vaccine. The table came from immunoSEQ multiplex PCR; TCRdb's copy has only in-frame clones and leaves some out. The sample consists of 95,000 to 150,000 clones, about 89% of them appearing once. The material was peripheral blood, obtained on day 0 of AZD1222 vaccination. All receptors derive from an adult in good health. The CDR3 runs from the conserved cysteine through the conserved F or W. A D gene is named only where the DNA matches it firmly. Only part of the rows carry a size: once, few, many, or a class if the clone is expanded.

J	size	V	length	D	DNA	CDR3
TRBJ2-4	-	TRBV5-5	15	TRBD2	TGTGCCAGCAGCTTGGGGACTAGCGTCAAAAACATTCAGTACTTC	CASSLGTSVKNIQYF
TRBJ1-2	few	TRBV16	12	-	TGTGCCAGCAGCCAAGCATGGGGAGGCTACACCTTC	CASSQAWGGYTF
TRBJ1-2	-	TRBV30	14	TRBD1	TGTGCCTGGGCGCGGGGGGACAGCCCCGATGGCTACACCTTC	CAWARGDSPDGYTF
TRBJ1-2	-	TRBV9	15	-	TGTGCCAGCAGCTCATCCCCGGGCAGGGTCGAAGGCTACACCTTC	CASSSSPGRVEGYTF
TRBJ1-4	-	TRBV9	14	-	TGTGCCAGCAGCCCTGAGGGGTTGAGTGAAAAACTGTTTTTT	CASSPEGLSEKLFF
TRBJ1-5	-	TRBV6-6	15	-	TGTGCCAGCAGCCCCGGACAGAACCGCAATCAGCCCCAGCATTTT	CASSPGQNRNQPQHF
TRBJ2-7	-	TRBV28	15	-	TGTGCCAGCAGTTTATTAAGCAGGGTCCTCTCTGGGCAGTACTTC	CASSLLSRVLSGQYF
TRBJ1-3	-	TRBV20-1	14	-	TGCAGTGCTAGTAAAAGGGACCACGGAAACACCATATATTTT	CSASKRDHGNTIYF
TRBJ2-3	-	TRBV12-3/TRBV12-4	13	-	TGTGCCAGCAGTTTAGTCTCTGGGGAAACGCAGTATTTT	CASSLVSGETQYF
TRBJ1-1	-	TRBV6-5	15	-	TGTGCCAGCAGTATGGGGGATCTTCTGAGCACTGAAGCTTTCTTT	CASSMGDLLSTEAFF
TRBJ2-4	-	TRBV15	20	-	TGTGCCACCAGCGTTCACCCACTTGGGGCTTCTACCACGTCCCAAAACATTCAGTACTTC	CATSVHPLGASTTSQNIQYF
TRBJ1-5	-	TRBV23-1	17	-	TGCGCCAGCAGTCAATCAGGGAGGGAAGGGGGAAATCAGCCCCAGCATTTT	CASSQSGREGGNQPQHF
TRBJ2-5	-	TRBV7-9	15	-	TGTGCCAGCGGCCTAAGCTTTCAGGGCGACGTGACCCAGTACTTC	CASGLSFQGDVTQYF
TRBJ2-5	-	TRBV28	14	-	TGTGCCAGCAGATTGGGGGATTTGGGAGAGACCCAGTACTTC	CASRLGDLGETQYF
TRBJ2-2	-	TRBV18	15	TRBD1	TGTGCCAGCTCACCAACAGGGGGCCACAACGGGGAGCTGTTTTTT	CASSPTGGHNGELFF
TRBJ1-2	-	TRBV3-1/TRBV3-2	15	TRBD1	TGTGCCAGCAGCCAAGTAGCCGGGACAGGGGGTGGCTACACCTTC	CASSQVAGTGGGYTF
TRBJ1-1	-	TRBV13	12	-	TGTGCCAGCAGCCCCGTGGGAACTGAAGCTTTCTTT	CASSPVGTEAFF
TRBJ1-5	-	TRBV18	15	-	TGTGCCAGCTCACCCCGGGAGGGGGGCAATCAGCCCCAGCATTTT	CASSPREGGNQPQHF
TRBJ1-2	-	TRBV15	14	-	TGTGCCACCAGCAGAGATGGGTGGAACTATGGCTACACCTTC	CATSRDGWNYGYTF
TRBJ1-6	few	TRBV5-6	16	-	TGTGCCAGCAGCTTAACGGCGGATTTGTGGGATTCACCCCTCCACTTT	CASSLTADLWDSPLHF
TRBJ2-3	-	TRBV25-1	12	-	TGTGCCAGCAGTGACACAGGGGATACGCAGTATTTT	CASSDTGDTQYF
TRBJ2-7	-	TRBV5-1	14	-	TGCGCCAGCAGCTTGTTCCAGGGTGGCCACGAGCAGTACTTC	CASSLFQGGHEQYF
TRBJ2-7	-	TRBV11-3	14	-	TGTGCCCCTACCTTCTCCCACACTTTCTACGAGCAGTACTTC	CAPTFSHTFYEQYF
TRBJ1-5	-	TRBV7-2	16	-	TGTGCCAGCAGCGTTAGGGGAATCGGGAGCAATCAGCCCCAGCATTTT	CASSVRGIGSNQPQHF
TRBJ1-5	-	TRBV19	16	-	TGTGCCAGTAGTTGGGGACAAGGGGTTGGCGGTCAGCCCCAGCATTTT	CASSWGQGVGGQPQHF
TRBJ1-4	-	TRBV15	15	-	TGTGCCACCGCCCAATTCGCTGCAACTAATGAAAAACTGTTTTTT	CATAQFAATNEKLFF
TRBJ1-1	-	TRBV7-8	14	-	TGTGCCAGCAGCTTAGGCCCCTTTAGGGAGGAAGCTTTCTTT	CASSLGPFREEAFF
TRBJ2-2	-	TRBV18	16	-	TGTGCCAGCTCTAGACGGGGCAGGGAGAACACCGGGGAGCTGTTTTTT	CASSRRGRENTGELFF
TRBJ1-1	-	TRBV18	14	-	TGTGCCAGCTCACCAGGGTCTACGGGTTTAGAAGCTTTCTTT	CASSPGSTGLEAFF
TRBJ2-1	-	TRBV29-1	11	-	TGCAGCGTTGAGCCCCTAAATGAGCAGTTCTTC	CSVEPLNEQFF
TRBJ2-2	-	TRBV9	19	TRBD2	TGTGCCAGCAGCGTAGACCCCTTGGGACTAGCGGGAGTCACCGGGGAGCTGTTTTTT	CASSVDPLGLAGVTGELFF
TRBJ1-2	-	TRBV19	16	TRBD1	TGTGCCAGTAGTAACCCGGGACAGAGAGCCAACTATGGCTACACCTTC	CASSNPGQRANYGYTF
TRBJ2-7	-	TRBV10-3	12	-	TGTGCCATCAAAACATTCAGCTACGAGCAGTACTTC	CAIKTFSYEQYF
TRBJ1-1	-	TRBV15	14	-	TGTGCCACCAGCAGAGGGGAACCGAACACTGAAGCTTTCTTT	CATSRGEPNTEAFF
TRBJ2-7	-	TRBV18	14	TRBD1	TGTGCCAGCTCACAAGACAGGGGCCCCTACGAGCAGTACTTC	CASSQDRGPYEQYF
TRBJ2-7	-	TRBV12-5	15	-	TGTGCTAGTGGTCTCGGACCGATTTGGACCTACGAGCAGTACTTC	CASGLGPIWTYEQYF
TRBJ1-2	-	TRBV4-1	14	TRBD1	TGCGCCAGCAGCCAAGCGGACAGGCCCGGAGGCTACACCTTC	CASSQADRPGGYTF
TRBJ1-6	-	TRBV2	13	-	TGTGCCAGCAGTGAACTGGGTAATTCACCCCTCCACTTT	CASSELGNSPLHF
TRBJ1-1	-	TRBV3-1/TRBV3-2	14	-	TGTGCCAGCAGCCGGGCAGGGACGTCCACTGAAGCTTTCTTT	CASSRAGTSTEAFF
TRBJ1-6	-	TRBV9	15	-	TGTGCCAGCAGCGTAGAAGGGACTTATAATTCACCCCTCCACTTT	CASSVEGTYNSPLHF
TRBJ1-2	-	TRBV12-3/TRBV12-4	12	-	TGTGCCAGCAGTTTCGGCGGCTATGGCTACACCTTC	CASSFGGYGYTF
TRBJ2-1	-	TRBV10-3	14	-	TGTGCCATCAGTGCGGGAGCCAGTACCCATGAGCAGTTCTTC	CAISAGASTHEQFF
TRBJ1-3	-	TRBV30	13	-	TGTGCCTGGAGTCTCTCCTCTGGAAACACCATATATTTT	CAWSLSSGNTIYF
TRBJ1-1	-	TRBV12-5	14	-	TGTGCTAGTGGTCCCCGGGCAGGGAACACTGAAGCTTTCTTT	CASGPRAGNTEAFF
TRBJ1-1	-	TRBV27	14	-	TGTGCCAGCACCTCCGGGGGGCTTATCACTGAAGCTTTCTTT	CASTSGGLITEAFF
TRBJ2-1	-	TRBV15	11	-	TGTGCCACCAGGCGCGGAAATGAGCAGTTCTTC	CATRRGNEQFF
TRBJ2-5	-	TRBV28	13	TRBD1	TGTGCCAGCAGTCCAGGACAGGGGGAGACCCAGTACTTC	CASSPGQGETQYF
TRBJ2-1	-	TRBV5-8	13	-	TGTGCCAGCAGCTGGACGGGAGTAACTGAGCAGTTCTTC	CASSWTGVTEQFF
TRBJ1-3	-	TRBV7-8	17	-	TGTGCCAGCAGCTTAGGCTCTGTAGGGCGACATGGAAACACCATATATTTT	CASSLGSVGRHGNTIYF